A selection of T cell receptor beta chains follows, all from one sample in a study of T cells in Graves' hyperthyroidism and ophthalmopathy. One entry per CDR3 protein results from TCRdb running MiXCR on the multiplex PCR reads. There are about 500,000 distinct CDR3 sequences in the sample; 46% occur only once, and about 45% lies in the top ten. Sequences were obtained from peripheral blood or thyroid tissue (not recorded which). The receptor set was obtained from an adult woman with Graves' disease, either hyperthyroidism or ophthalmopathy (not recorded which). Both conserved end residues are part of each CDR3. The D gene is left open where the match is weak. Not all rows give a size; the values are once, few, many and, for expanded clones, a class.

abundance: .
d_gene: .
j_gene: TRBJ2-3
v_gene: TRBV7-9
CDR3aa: CASSLGGFSTDTQYF
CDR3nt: TGTGCCAGCAGCTTAGGAGGGTTCAGCACAGATACGCAGTATTTT

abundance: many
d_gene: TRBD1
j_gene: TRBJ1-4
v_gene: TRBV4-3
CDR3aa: CASSPNRGGGEKLFF
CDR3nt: TGCGCCAGCAGCCCGAACAGGGGAGGTGGTGAAAAACTGTTTTTT

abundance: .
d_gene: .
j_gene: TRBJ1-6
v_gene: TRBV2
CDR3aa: CASSRLNNNSPLHF
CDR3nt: TGTGCCAGCAGCAGACTCAACAATAATTCACCCCTCCACTTT

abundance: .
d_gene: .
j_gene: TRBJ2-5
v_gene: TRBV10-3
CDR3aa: CATRLEETQYF
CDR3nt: TGTGCCACACGCCTAGAAGAGACCCAGTACTTC

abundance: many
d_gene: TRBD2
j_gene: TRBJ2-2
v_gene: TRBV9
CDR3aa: CASSREEMYTGELFF
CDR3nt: TGTGCCAGCAGCCGGGAGGAGATGTACACCGGGGAGCTGTTTTTT

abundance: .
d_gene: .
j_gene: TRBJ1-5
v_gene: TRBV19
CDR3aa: CASTPGVGAVQPQHF
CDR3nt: TGTGCCAGTACCCCGGGAGTGGGGGCGGTCCAGCCCCAGCATTTT

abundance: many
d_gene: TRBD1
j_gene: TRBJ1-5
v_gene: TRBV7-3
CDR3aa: CASSLVTTQDRFYYQPQHF
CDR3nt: TGTGCCAGCAGCTTGGTCACCACTCAGGACAGGTTTTATTATCAGCCCCAGCATTTT

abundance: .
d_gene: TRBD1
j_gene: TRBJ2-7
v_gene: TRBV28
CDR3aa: CASSWASRDSTYEQYF
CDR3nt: TGTGCCAGCAGTTGGGCCTCACGGGACAGTACCTACGAGCAGTACTTC

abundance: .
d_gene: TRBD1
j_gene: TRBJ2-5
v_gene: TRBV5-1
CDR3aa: CASSPDGTGGETQYF
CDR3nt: TGCGCCAGCAGCCCGGACGGGACAGGGGGAGAGACCCAGTACTTC

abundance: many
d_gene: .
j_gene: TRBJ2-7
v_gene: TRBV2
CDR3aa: CASREATLRAYEQYF
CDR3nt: TGTGCCAGCCGTGAGGCGACTTTAAGAGCCTACGAGCAGTACTTC

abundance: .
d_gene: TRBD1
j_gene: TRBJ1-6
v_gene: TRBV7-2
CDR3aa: CASSRQGRSPLHF
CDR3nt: TGTGCCAGCAGCAGACAGGGAAGGTCACCCCTCCACTTT

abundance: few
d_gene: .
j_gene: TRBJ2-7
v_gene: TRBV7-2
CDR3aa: CASSLAGGRGTYEQYF
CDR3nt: TGTGCCAGCAGCTTGGCCGGCGGCAGGGGAACCTACGAGCAGTACTTC